These T cell receptor beta chains were read from a single sample in a study of blood T cells in healthy people across ages. TCRdb called the 5' RACE reads again in MiXCR, with one record for every CDR3 protein. The sample lists hundreds of thousands of distinct CDR3 sequences, roughly 32% seen once, with 15% in the top ten. Sequenced: blood. The receptors derive from a woman of 80 years or more in good health. Each CDR3 is given without its conserved first and last residue. Fields, in order: V gene, clone size, J gene, CDR3 protein. For some rows the clone size is stated as once, few or many, or as a class when expanded; others skip it.

V: TRBV6-5
size: many
J: TRBJ2-7
CDR3: ASRRDRGGTYEQY

V: TRBV7-6
size: many
J: TRBJ1-1
CDR3: ASSLGSDRANTEAF

V: TRBV3-1
size: .
J: TRBJ1-4
CDR3: ASRDRQGSEKLF

V: TRBV7-9
size: .
J: TRBJ1-1
CDR3: ASSLIFGQVEAEAF

V: TRBV2
size: .
J: TRBJ1-2
CDR3: ATTGEANYGYT

V: TRBV10-3
size: many
J: TRBJ2-4
CDR3: AISERQGANIQY

V: TRBV9
size: many
J: TRBJ2-3
CDR3: ASSVEQEARTDTQY

V: TRBV20-1
size: .
J: TRBJ2-5
CDR3: SARGQSEQY

V: TRBV7-3
size: many
J: TRBJ2-5
CDR3: ASSLSGQQETQY

V: TRBV20-1
size: many
J: TRBJ2-1
CDR3: SASPLADSYNEQF

V: TRBV7-2
size: many
J: TRBJ2-1
CDR3: ASSPPSGGPGYNEQF

V: TRBV5-1
size: many
J: TRBJ1-2
CDR3: ASSLAGKAGGYT

V: TRBV4-2
size: many
J: TRBJ2-7
CDR3: ASSQDQNGAYEQY

V: TRBV28
size: .
J: TRBJ1-1
CDR3: ARSLDRWGTEAF

V: TRBV5-1
size: many
J: TRBJ2-5
CDR3: ASKPPGQGGETQY

V: TRBV6-6
size: many
J: TRBJ1-2
CDR3: ASRIQGRNYGYT

V: TRBV20-1
size: many
J: TRBJ2-5
CDR3: SARDWGGGRETQY

V: TRBV6-1
size: many
J: TRBJ2-3
CDR3: ASSPTVFSTDTQY

V: TRBV7-2
size: .
J: TRBJ2-1
CDR3: ASRSGRELSYNEQF

V: TRBV4-2
size: many
J: TRBJ2-3
CDR3: ASSQAGLSRGTDTQY

V: TRBV2
size: .
J: TRBJ2-1
CDR3: ASSGTGAGHNEQF

V: TRBV5-1
size: many
J: TRBJ2-7
CDR3: ASSIGSREQY

V: TRBV9
size: many
J: TRBJ1-1
CDR3: ASSLQLAGPEAF

V: TRBV24-1
size: .
J: TRBJ2-2
CDR3: ATAGRFGGELF

V: TRBV20-1
size: few
J: TRBJ1-5
CDR3: SAREGQGISQPQH